The clone carrying this T cell receptor (beta chain) was counted once. Authors' data handling: Amplifying reference gene primers gave estimates of nucleated cell counts. Clones were read by immunoSEQ multiplex PCR, and TCRdb kept only the in-frame ones, dropping some. V, J and clone size are those of that table, while D and trimming were read from the DNA. This table has under 200,000 clones, 86% appearing once. The data originate from a study of blood T cell repertoires in COVID-19. Study at large: Samples taken during acute and convalescent COVID-19 were collected in the United States, Italy and Spain. In each case, the material was cDNA or gDNA derived from T cells, B-cell-depleted T cells, or PBMCs.

The CDR3 extends over 16 amino acids. The germline gives CDR1 LGHDT, CDR2 YNNKEL (reference sequence). The J segment lost 8 bases and the V segment lost 4 bases, leaving 8 bases of the junction unmatched. V gene TRBV3-1 (or the pseudogene TRBV3-2) combines with J gene TRBJ1-4, with TRBD1 matching 12 bases. Material: peripheral blood. This TCR derives from a man aged 18 to 29 with acute or convalescent COVID-19. CDR3 coding DNA: TGTGCCAGCAGCCGAAGGGCCGGGACAGGGGGCGAAAAACTGTTTTTT. Translation: CASSRRAGTGGEKLFF.